These T cell receptor beta chains were read from a single sample in a study of T cell repertoires in cytomegalovirus infection. TCRdb re-derived calls from the reads in MiXCR, one entry per CDR3 protein. The sample yields nearly 550,000 distinct CDR3 sequences, 16% seen once. The sequenced sample consisted of CD8+ T cells from PBMCs. These receptors all stem from a human donor in good health (CMV status not recorded). Some clones in this sample may be carry-over from other donors' samples. The CDR3 runs from the conserved cysteine through the conserved F or W. The order of the fields is clone size, J gene, D gene, V gene, CDR3 length, CDR3 protein, CDR3 DNA. The D gene is left open where the match is weak. Rows give clone size only sometimes, using once, few, many, or a class for an expanded clone.

abundance: many; j_gene: TRBJ2-7; d_gene: .; v_gene: TRBV6-2/TRBV6-3; len: 15; CDR3aa: CASSYGGGGGYEQYF; CDR3nt: TGTGCCAGCAGTTACGGTGGGGGAGGAGGTTACGAGCAGTACTTC
abundance: few; j_gene: TRBJ2-1; d_gene: .; v_gene: TRBV27; len: 12; CDR3aa: CASTTGRDEQFF; CDR3nt: TGTGCCAGCACGACAGGACGGGATGAGCAGTTCTTC
abundance: many; j_gene: TRBJ1-2; d_gene: TRBD1; v_gene: TRBV7-3; len: 12; CDR3aa: CASRTTGIDYTF; CDR3nt: TGTGCCAGCAGGACGACAGGGATCGACTACACCTTC
abundance: many; j_gene: TRBJ2-1; d_gene: TRBD1; v_gene: TRBV7-9; len: 15; CDR3aa: CASSYRGNGYNEQFF; CDR3nt: TGTGCCAGCAGTTACAGGGGAAATGGGTACAATGAGCAGTTCTTC
abundance: few; j_gene: TRBJ2-2; d_gene: .; v_gene: TRBV20-1; len: 13; CDR3aa: CSAFDPGTGELFF; CDR3nt: TGCAGTGCTTTCGACCCGGGCACCGGGGAGCTGTTTTTT
abundance: few; j_gene: TRBJ2-1; d_gene: .; v_gene: TRBV7-9; len: 18; CDR3aa: CASSLGLPRSGKHNEQFF; CDR3nt: TGTGCCAGCAGCTTAGGACTGCCGAGGAGCGGAAAGCACAATGAGCAGTTCTTC
abundance: .; j_gene: TRBJ2-2; d_gene: TRBD2; v_gene: TRBV27; len: 16; CDR3aa: CASSLLAGAFTGELFF; CDR3nt: TGTGCCAGCAGTTTACTCGCGGGAGCTTTCACCGGGGAGCTGTTTTTT
abundance: .; j_gene: TRBJ2-7; d_gene: .; v_gene: TRBV7-9; len: 11; CDR3aa: CASRGIDEQYF; CDR3nt: TGTGCCAGCAGGGGGATCGACGAGCAGTACTTC
abundance: .; j_gene: TRBJ2-7; d_gene: .; v_gene: TRBV29-1; len: 12; CDR3aa: CSVQTGPYEQYF; CDR3nt: TGCAGCGTTCAGACAGGCCCTTACGAGCAGTACTTC
abundance: few; j_gene: TRBJ2-7; d_gene: .; v_gene: TRBV27; len: 14; CDR3aa: CASAGLQSSYEQYF; CDR3nt: TGTGCCAGCGCGGGCCTCCAAAGCTCCTACGAGCAGTACTTC
abundance: many; j_gene: TRBJ2-7; d_gene: .; v_gene: TRBV12-3/TRBV12-4; len: 14; CDR3aa: CASSSPGRLYEQYF; CDR3nt: TGTGCCAGCAGTTCTCCGGGACGGCTCTACGAGCAGTACTTC
abundance: many; j_gene: TRBJ2-1; d_gene: TRBD1; v_gene: TRBV28; len: 12; CDR3aa: CASSLWGQGQFF; CDR3nt: TGTGCCAGCAGTTTATGGGGACAGGGGCAGTTCTTC
abundance: .; j_gene: TRBJ1-2; d_gene: .; v_gene: TRBV12-5; len: 14; CDR3aa: CASGLYGAGNGYTF; CDR3nt: TGTGCTAGTGGTTTGTATGGGGCCGGGAATGGCTACACCTTC
abundance: many; j_gene: TRBJ2-7; d_gene: .; v_gene: TRBV11-2; len: 12; CDR3aa: CASSPPNYEQYF; CDR3nt: TGTGCCAGCAGCCCCCCCAACTACGAGCAGTACTTC
abundance: many; j_gene: TRBJ2-7; d_gene: .; v_gene: TRBV7-9; len: 13; CDR3aa: CASSFAPVLEQYF; CDR3nt: TGTGCCAGCAGCTTCGCCCCAGTTCTCGAGCAGTACTTC
abundance: many; j_gene: TRBJ2-5; d_gene: .; v_gene: TRBV6-4; len: 15; CDR3aa: CASSLPGMREETQYF; CDR3nt: TGTGCCAGCAGCCTGCCAGGGATGAGGGAAGAGACCCAGTACTTC
abundance: .; j_gene: TRBJ1-1; d_gene: .; v_gene: TRBV6-6; len: 15; CDR3aa: CASSYSWGRSTEAFF; CDR3nt: TGTGCCAGCAGTTACTCGTGGGGGAGGAGCACTGAAGCTTTCTTT
abundance: many; j_gene: TRBJ2-1; d_gene: .; v_gene: TRBV10-3; len: 16; CDR3aa: CAISEIYGRSYNEQFF; CDR3nt: TGTGCCATCAGTGAGATATACGGTCGCTCCTACAATGAGCAGTTCTTC
abundance: .; j_gene: TRBJ2-2; d_gene: TRBD2; v_gene: TRBV5-6; len: 17; CDR3aa: CASSSRTSGANTGELFF; CDR3nt: TGTGCCAGCAGCTCGAGGACTAGCGGAGCGAACACCGGGGAGCTGTTTTTT
abundance: .; j_gene: TRBJ2-5; d_gene: .; v_gene: TRBV2; len: 15; CDR3aa: CASSRTDSLQETQYF; CDR3nt: TGTGCCAGCAGTCGCACTGACAGTTTACAAGAGACCCAGTACTTC
abundance: few; j_gene: TRBJ2-7; d_gene: .; v_gene: TRBV5-6; len: 13; CDR3aa: CASSYGTIYEQYF; CDR3nt: TGTGCCAGCAGCTACGGGACAATTTACGAGCAGTACTTC
abundance: many; j_gene: TRBJ1-2; d_gene: .; v_gene: TRBV6-5; len: 14; CDR3aa: CASSYGETNYGYTF; CDR3nt: TGTGCCAGCAGTTACGGGGAGACTAACTATGGCTACACCTTC
abundance: .; j_gene: TRBJ2-2; d_gene: .; v_gene: TRBV4-1; len: 15; CDR3aa: CASSQKGLNTGELFF; CDR3nt: TGCGCCAGCAGCCAAAAAGGATTGAACACCGGGGAGCTGTTTTTT
abundance: few; j_gene: TRBJ1-2; d_gene: .; v_gene: TRBV7-9; len: 14; CDR3aa: CASSLGGLTDGYTF; CDR3nt: TGTGCCAGCAGCTTAGGGGGGCTTACGGATGGCTACACCTTC
abundance: many; j_gene: TRBJ2-3; d_gene: .; v_gene: TRBV7-2; len: 14; CDR3aa: CASSRAQGTDTQYF; CDR3nt: TGTGCCAGCAGCCGAGCACAGGGCACAGATACGCAGTATTTT
abundance: .; j_gene: TRBJ2-7; d_gene: TRBD2; v_gene: TRBV6-5; len: 15; CDR3aa: CASRGGTADNYEQYF; CDR3nt: TGTGCCAGCAGGGGGGGGACGGCAGATAATTACGAGCAGTACTTC
abundance: many; j_gene: TRBJ2-3; d_gene: TRBD2; v_gene: TRBV10-2; len: 17; CDR3aa: CASSESGGAGSTDTQYF; CDR3nt: TGCGCCAGCAGTGAGTCCGGGGGGGCAGGTAGCACAGATACGCAGTATTTT
abundance: many; j_gene: TRBJ1-6; d_gene: .; v_gene: TRBV7-8; len: 17; CDR3aa: CASSLVYGASYNSPLHF; CDR3nt: TGTGCCAGCAGCTTAGTTTACGGGGCGTCCTATAATTCACCCCTCCACTTT
abundance: .; j_gene: TRBJ1-5; d_gene: TRBD1; v_gene: TRBV15; len: 16; CDR3aa: CATSGGQAGGNQPQHF; CDR3nt: TGTGCCACCAGCGGGGGACAGGCCGGGGGCAATCAGCCCCAGCATTTT
abundance: few; j_gene: TRBJ2-1; d_gene: TRBD1; v_gene: TRBV12-3/TRBV12-4; len: 15; CDR3aa: CASNSRTGKANEQFF; CDR3nt: TGTGCCAGCAACTCAAGGACAGGGAAAGCGAATGAGCAGTTCTTC
abundance: many; j_gene: TRBJ2-1; d_gene: TRBD1; v_gene: TRBV6-2/TRBV6-3; len: 18; CDR3aa: CASSYTLGQGSEYNEQFF; CDR3nt: TGTGCCAGCAGTTACACGCTAGGACAGGGTTCTGAGTACAATGAGCAGTTCTTC
abundance: .; j_gene: TRBJ2-7; d_gene: TRBD1; v_gene: TRBV27; len: 15; CDR3aa: CASSFSRTGHYEQYF; CDR3nt: TGTGCCAGCAGTTTTTCTAGGACAGGGCACTACGAGCAGTACTTC
abundance: .; j_gene: TRBJ2-7; d_gene: TRBD2; v_gene: TRBV9; len: 15; CDR3aa: CASSHFGGIRDEQYF; CDR3nt: TGTGCCAGCAGCCATTTCGGGGGGATACGGGACGAGCAGTACTTC
abundance: many; j_gene: TRBJ1-6; d_gene: .; v_gene: TRBV27; len: 14; CDR3aa: CASSYKRSNSPLHF; CDR3nt: TGTGCCAGCAGCTATAAAAGGTCCAATTCACCCCTCCACTTT
abundance: .; j_gene: TRBJ2-7; d_gene: .; v_gene: TRBV20-1; len: 13; CDR3aa: CSANPNLSYEQYF; CDR3nt: TGCAGTGCTAATCCGAACTTGTCCTACGAGCAGTACTTC
abundance: many; j_gene: TRBJ2-1; d_gene: TRBD2; v_gene: TRBV7-3; len: 16; CDR3aa: CASSLTGLAVYNEQFF; CDR3nt: TGTGCCAGCAGCTTAACGGGACTAGCTGTATACAATGAGCAGTTCTTC
abundance: few; j_gene: TRBJ2-4; d_gene: TRBD1; v_gene: TRBV29-1; len: 17; CDR3aa: CSVVGREQGAAKNIQYF; CDR3nt: TGCAGCGTTGTGGGACGGGAACAGGGGGCTGCCAAAAACATTCAGTACTTC
abundance: .; j_gene: TRBJ1-4; d_gene: .; v_gene: TRBV9; len: 15; CDR3aa: CASSGGTTTNEKLFF; CDR3nt: TGTGCCAGCAGCGGCGGCACGACAACTAATGAAAAACTGTTTTTT
abundance: .; j_gene: TRBJ2-1; d_gene: .; v_gene: TRBV30; len: 13; CDR3aa: CAWFSGRGNEQFF; CDR3nt: TGTGCCTGGTTCTCCGGAAGGGGGAATGAGCAGTTCTTC
abundance: few; j_gene: TRBJ1-5; d_gene: .; v_gene: TRBV6-5; len: 14; CDR3aa: CASSPTTGNQPQHF; CDR3nt: TGTGCCAGCAGCCCTACTACAGGGAATCAGCCCCAGCATTTT
abundance: many; j_gene: TRBJ2-3; d_gene: TRBD2; v_gene: TRBV7-3; len: 15; CDR3aa: CASSPTSGGPDTQYF; CDR3nt: TGTGCCAGCAGCCCTACTAGCGGGGGCCCCGATACGCAGTATTTT
abundance: many; j_gene: TRBJ2-7; d_gene: .; v_gene: TRBV4-1; len: 13; CDR3aa: CASSRDAFYEQYF; CDR3nt: TGCGCCAGCAGCCGAGACGCCTTCTACGAGCAGTACTTC
abundance: .; j_gene: TRBJ2-1; d_gene: .; v_gene: TRBV27; len: 16; CDR3aa: CASSLVAALSYNEQFF; CDR3nt: TGTGCCAGCAGTTTGGTGGCAGCCCTCTCCTACAATGAGCAGTTCTTC
abundance: .; j_gene: TRBJ2-3; d_gene: .; v_gene: TRBV3-1; len: 17; CDR3aa: CASSQEEGGTGTDTQYF; CDR3nt: TGTGCCAGCAGCCAAGAGGAGGGGGGAACGGGCACAGATACGCAGTATTTT
abundance: .; j_gene: TRBJ2-2; d_gene: .; v_gene: TRBV7-9; len: 15; CDR3aa: CASSPPGINTGELFF; CDR3nt: TGTGCCAGCAGCCCCCCGGGAATAAACACCGGGGAGCTGTTTTTT
abundance: many; j_gene: TRBJ2-1; d_gene: .; v_gene: TRBV19; len: 13; CDR3aa: CASSMSRVSEQFF; CDR3nt: TGTGCCAGTAGTATGTCGCGGGTGAGTGAGCAGTTCTTC
abundance: .; j_gene: TRBJ2-7; d_gene: .; v_gene: TRBV20-1; len: 15; CDR3aa: CSAARKGRSSYEQYF; CDR3nt: TGCAGTGCTGCCAGAAAGGGTCGGTCATCCTACGAGCAGTACTTC
abundance: .; j_gene: TRBJ1-4; d_gene: .; v_gene: TRBV11-1; len: 14; CDR3aa: CASSPDSANEKLFF; CDR3nt: TGTGCCAGCAGCCCGGACAGTGCTAATGAAAAACTGTTTTTT
abundance: few; j_gene: TRBJ2-1; d_gene: TRBD2; v_gene: TRBV10-1; len: 18; CDR3aa: CASSESRPAGGLHNEQFF; CDR3nt: TGCGCCAGCAGTGAGTCGAGACCAGCGGGGGGGCTGCACAATGAGCAGTTCTTC
abundance: many; j_gene: TRBJ2-7; d_gene: TRBD1; v_gene: TRBV7-9; len: 14; CDR3aa: CASSLQGAGYEQYF; CDR3nt: TGTGCCAGCAGCCTACAGGGGGCTGGGTACGAGCAGTACTTC
abundance: many; j_gene: TRBJ1-2; d_gene: .; v_gene: TRBV7-9; len: 17; CDR3aa: CASSSLGPTGMNYGYTF; CDR3nt: TGTGCCAGCAGCTCATTAGGTCCGACAGGAATGAACTATGGCTACACCTTC
abundance: many; j_gene: TRBJ2-7; d_gene: .; v_gene: TRBV7-8; len: 14; CDR3aa: CASSLERGLYEQYF; CDR3nt: TGTGCCAGCAGCTTAGAACGGGGTCTCTACGAGCAGTACTTC
abundance: many; j_gene: TRBJ2-1; d_gene: TRBD2; v_gene: TRBV6-6; len: 15; CDR3aa: CASSYSSGRANEQFF; CDR3nt: TGTGCCAGCAGTTACTCTAGCGGGAGGGCCAATGAGCAGTTCTTC
abundance: few; j_gene: TRBJ2-1; d_gene: TRBD1; v_gene: TRBV6-1; len: 14; CDR3aa: CASSPDRYYNEQFF; CDR3nt: TGTGCCAGCAGTCCGGACAGGTATTACAATGAGCAGTTCTTC
abundance: many; j_gene: TRBJ2-7; d_gene: TRBD1; v_gene: TRBV14; len: 16; CDR3aa: CASSHRGDRGDYEQYF; CDR3nt: TGTGCCAGCAGCCACCGCGGGGACAGGGGCGACTACGAGCAGTACTTC
abundance: .; j_gene: TRBJ2-7; d_gene: TRBD2; v_gene: TRBV27; len: 15; CDR3aa: CASSLWTSGNYEQYF; CDR3nt: TGTGCCAGCAGTTTGTGGACTAGCGGGAACTACGAGCAGTACTTC
abundance: many; j_gene: TRBJ2-2; d_gene: .; v_gene: TRBV11-2; len: 15; CDR3aa: CASSSLAENTGELFF; CDR3nt: TGTGCCAGCAGCTCCTTAGCGGAAAACACCGGGGAGCTGTTTTTT